This T cell receptor beta chain was retrieved from a study of cytomegalovirus exposure and HLA in healthy donors. In the study overall: Within an early data release were about 85 million unique TCRs drawn from HLA-typed donors. Membership in the Caucasian-associated ancestry cluster was found for 75% to 85% of 300 to 400 genotyped donors.

It was with 60 Vbeta and 13 Jbeta primers that the PCR ran. Data came from immunoSEQ multiplex PCR; TCRdb stores just in-frame clones and leaves some out. The sample yields fewer than 200,000 clones, less than 80% seen once. V trimming: 4 bases; J trimming: 7 bases; junction bases outside the gene matches: 13. From germline, CDR1 is MNHNY and CDR2 SVGAGI (reference sequence). The CDR3 spans 15 residues. Overall study findings and caveats: An apparent linkage of common viral pathogens to several of the most significant clusters emerged in a later analysis. Confirmation was obtained in vitro that a few CMV-associated chains are specific for CMV antigens.

For this clone: Its antigen is not known.

Sample: PBMCs. V and J are TRBV6-6 and TRBJ2-7; 7 bases agree with TRBD2. The clonotype was recovered from a female donor in good health and CMV-seronegative. CDR3 amino acids: CASSLTGTSGGEQYF. CDR3 DNA: TGTGCCAGCAGTTTGACCGGGACCTCGGGGGGTGAGCAGTACTTC.